This T cell receptor beta chain was found in a study of cytomegalovirus exposure and HLA in healthy donors. Regarding the study as a whole: Earlier analysis yielded a pattern in which most TCR beta V segments were productive about 87% or about 30% of the time.

In the PCR, 60 Vbeta and 13 Jbeta primers were used. Some clones are missing from TCRdb's copy, which holds only in-frame ones; the method was immunoSEQ multiplex PCR. The sample gives about 120,000 clones, roughly four fifths of which show up once; 1.5% to 2% is in the top ten. As regards this clone: The antigen is undetermined.

This CDR3 is built from 14 residues. V shed 1 base and J 8 bases; nucleotides not matched to a gene: 5. From germline, CDR1 is SEHNR and CDR2 FQNEAQ (reference sequence). Specimen: PBMCs. The origin of this receptor is a middle-aged man in good health and CMV-seronegative. The chain employs TRBV7-9 and TRBJ2-1; 7 bases map to TRBD2. The CDR3 region has the DNA TGTGCCAGCAGCTTAGGCGGGAGTATCCATGAGCAGTTCTTC. Its translation: CASSLGGSIHEQFF.